Here is one T cell receptor beta chain with its context. It has no known antigen specificity. Qualities for individual bases were not recorded, and no much larger clone is one base off. Collaborating institutions collected whole blood in K2EDTA tubes following their own protocols. Collaborator samples were shipped for TCRbeta analysis as frozen whole blood, isolated PBMCs, or DNA extracted from either sample type. TCRbeta CDR3 regions were amplified from genomic DNA by means of the immunoSEQ Assay, a bias-controlled multiplex PCR. On the study's bioinformatics: Within the assay, amplification of reference gene primers was used to estimate how many nucleated cells each sample contained. To quantify the absolute abundance of each unique TCRbeta CDR3 rearrangement, sequence reads were collapsed and filtered. For each sample, productive Simpson clonality was calculated as the square root of Simpson's diversity index across productive rearrangements. This is the immuneACCESS table as TCRdb keeps it, with only in-frame sequences that have V and J called. A part of the clones is gone; compared with another copy, unresolved V genes explain less than half, and the rest is unexplained. The V and J calls and clone size are taken from that table; D and trimming were inferred from the DNA. This sample lists about 260,000 clones; less than 90% were detected once. Less than 5% of the sample belongs to the ten largest clones.

The germline V end is reduced by 6 bases and the J end by 6 bases; junction bases left unmatched: 8. The CDR3, from cysteine to phenylalanine, totals 14 residues. Only the CDR3 part of the read is kept: 42 bases, read in frame from the first base. The germline V gene (reference sequence) sets CDR1 to LGHDT and CDR2 to YNNKEL. This sample stems from a study of blood T cell repertoires in COVID-19 (TCRdb year 2020). Looking at the study overall: Samples covering the acute and convalescent phases of COVID-19 were provided by collaborators in the United States, Italy and Spain. A de-identified subject ID, COVID-19 status, age in years and sex were almost always included in the sample metadata. HLA class I and class II types, where available, came from metadata supplied by the sample provider rather than from assay-based typing. The prospective study material was composed of cDNA or gDNA derived from T cells, B-cell-depleted T cells, or PBMCs. The samples were drawn from two sources: the first 160 participants of the ongoing ImmuneRACE study, and approximately 1,300 subjects contributed by 6 global collaborators. Deeply sampled blood TCRbeta repertoires from subjects exposed to, actively infected with, or recovered from COVID-19 were included in the dataset. The repertoires were released in a freely available public database intended as a resource for research on the immune response to SARS-CoV-2.

General conclusions and limits of the study: Clinical and demographic metadata were provided uncurated, with the amount varying by source and participant.

The TCR comes from a man aged 60 to 75 with acute or convalescent COVID-19. The sequenced sample consisted of peripheral blood. This chain joins TRBV3-1 (or the pseudogene TRBV3-2) to TRBJ1-1, with 9 bases aligning to TRBD1. The CDR3: CASSQTQGAAEAFF. The sequenced DNA is TGTGCCAGCAGTCAAACACAGGGGGCTGCTGAAGCTTTCTTT.